The entry below gives a single T cell receptor (beta chain) sequence along with its context. The study ran the assay at deep level. Splitting of each subset's genomic DNA was done evenly across several immunoSEQ plates. Only in-frame clones appear in the TCRdb table, and some are missing; sequencing was by immunoSEQ multiplex PCR. The data show approximately 2.5 million clones, with over 85% seen just once and approximately 0.35% held by the top ten. This sample stems from a study of shared clonotypes between healthy human individuals. Study context: Every donor yielded three CD4 naive, three CD4 memory, two CD8 naive and one CD8 memory plate.

This CDR3 is 14 amino acids long. The germline gives CDR1 MDHEN, CDR2 SYDVKM. V was trimmed by 4 bases and J by 5 bases, leaving 15 bases between them. Investigators divided CD4+ cells into CD45RA+ naive and CD45RA-negative memory subsets. Sequencing was done on a sample of naive CD4+ T cells from PBMCs. The subset: CD45RA+ positively selected. V gene TRBV28 combines with J gene TRBJ2-7; weak D call: TRBD2 (5 bases). The clonotype was recovered from a man aged 18 to 29 in good health. Some clones in this sample may be carry-over from other donors' samples. DNA of the CDR3: TGTGCCAGCAGTTCAGCGGCTACCCTTGACGAGCAGTACTTC. Protein: CASSSAATLDEQYF.